This TCR beta chain derives from a study of blood T cell repertoires in COVID-19. Study overall: COVID-19 samples, acute and convalescent, were from the United States, Italy and Spain. PBMCs, B-cell-depleted T cells, or T cells were the source of the cDNA or gDNA that made up the material.

The CDR3 is 14 residues long. Trimming removed 3 bases from V and 4 bases from J, with 13 bases in between. Germline-derived CDR1 and CDR2 are MDHEN and SYDVKM. Original analysis: Quantification of nucleated cells was approximated via reference gene primer amplification. Profiled with immunoSEQ multiplex PCR; TCRdb holds only in-frame clones, not every one. V and J calls and clone size are those listed in that table; D and trimming were worked out from the DNA. The repertoire includes some 74,000 clones, roughly 84% of them detected once, and around 9.4% sits in the top ten. The sequence was collected from a woman between 50 and 59 years old with acute or convalescent COVID-19. The chain couples TRBV28 to TRBJ2-7; possible D gene TRBD2, 5 bases. The sequenced material came from peripheral blood. The CDR3 loop reads CASSFRWRPYEQYF. CDR3 sequence (DNA): TGTGCCAGCAGTTTTCGTTGGAGGCCTTACGAGCAGTACTTC.